What follows describes a single T cell receptor (beta chain). The antigen is unknown. The sample is drawn from a study of cytomegalovirus exposure and HLA in healthy donors. Study-wide findings and caveats: Altogether, 160 or so TCR beta chains were recorded as cytomegalovirus-associated. Cytomegalovirus status was reportedly diagnosed by the classifier with high sensitivity and specificity. The majority of TCR sequences were rare, yet some public TCRs appeared in many donors. After further analysis at a later stage, 15,000 to 20,000 TCR beta sequences were associated with HLA alleles at 0.05 false discovery rate.

Per the germline V gene, CDR1 is SGHRS and CDR2 is YFSETQ. The length of the CDR3 is 12 residues. Deletions cut 5 bases from V and 4 bases from J, with 7 bases between. The PCR ran on 60 Vbeta and 13 Jbeta primers. The assay was immunoSEQ multiplex PCR, and TCRdb's table has in-frame clones only and misses some. The profile shows about 140,000 clones, around four fifths of them singletons. The V gene is TRBV5-1, the J gene TRBJ1-3; D unresolved. This clonotype was obtained from a woman aged 55-69 years in good health and CMV-seropositive. What was sequenced was PBMCs. CDR3 nucleotide sequence: TGCGCCAGCAGTGGAGGCGGAAACACCATATATTTT. The encoded protein is CASSGGGNTIYF. The entire variable domain, with the rest obtained from reference TRBV5-1 and TRBJ1-3, is as follows: KAGVTQTPRYLIKTRGQQVTLSCSPISGHRSVSWYQQTPGQGLQFLFEYFSETQRNKGNFPGRFSGRQFSNSRSEMNVSTLELGDSALYLCASSGGGNTIYFGEGSWLTVV.